The T cell receptor beta chain described here comes from a study of T cells in Graves' hyperthyroidism and ophthalmopathy. In the study overall: Peripheral blood was drawn at first diagnosis, prior to all treatment. Findings and limits, study-wide: Using 13 V-J features, a model discriminated ophthalmopathy from stable hyperthyroidism.

This CDR3 region has 16 residues. Germline lookup yields CDR1 SGHDT and CDR2 YYEEEE. V was cut by 4 bases and J by 4 bases, with 17 bases left in between. There were TCR beta CDR3 regions amplified from RNA transcripts. Using the HTBI primer set, a first-round RT-PCR was run on the TCR CDR3. TCRdb redid the calling of the multiplex PCR reads with MiXCR, one entry per CDR3 protein. The data show approximately 630,000 distinct CDR3 sequences, under 20% seen once. This clonotype has more than one count but fewer than ten. The antigen remains unidentified. These patients, aged 18 to 65, had recently diagnosed hyperthyroidism lasting under 2 months. Patients were excluded because of uncontrolled infection, other autoimmune disease, pregnancy or lactation.

This chain links TRBV5-6 with TRBJ2-2, with unresolved D. The specimen was blood. The clonotype comes from a woman between 25 and 40 years old with Graves' hyperthyroidism. The CDR3 reads CASSPMSRRGTGELFF. The CDR3, as DNA: TGTGCCAGCAGCCCTATGAGTAGAAGAGGCACCGGGGAGCTGTTTTTT.